This note documents a single T cell receptor (beta chain) sequence. The method was immunoSEQ multiplex PCR; TCRdb's version includes in-frame clones alone and lacks a portion of them. The data hold approximately 530,000 clones, with roughly nine tenths observed a single time. This entry is derived from a study of blood T cell repertoires in COVID-19. Per germline, CDR1 MNHEY and CDR2 SMNVEV (reference sequence). Trimming left V 5 bases short and J 4 bases short, with 11 bases between. This CDR3 comprises 13 residues. This sequence joins TRBV27 and TRBJ1-1; no clear D gene. This sequence originates from a woman in her fifties or sixties with COVID-19, enrolled during active disease. The source material was peripheral blood. The CDR3 region has the DNA TGTGCCAGCAGTCAGGTCCTTGGCACTGAAGCTTTCTTT. It is translated as CASSQVLGTEAFF.